This is a list of T cell receptor beta chains from one sample in a study of T cell changes during pregnancy in multiple sclerosis. The assay was immunoSEQ multiplex PCR, and TCRdb's table has in-frame clones only and misses some. The table has some 43,000 clones, about 94% seen once. This specimen was CD8+ T cells from peripheral blood mononuclear cells, taken in the third trimester of pregnancy. All receptors come from a female donor with multiple sclerosis, enrolled in a pregnancy study. Both conserved end residues are part of each CDR3. D genes are given only for firm matches. Size tells how often a clone was seen (once, few, many) or the class of an expanded clone, and some rows leave it out.

d_call | clone_size | j_call | v_call | cdr3_nt | cdr3_aa
NA | NA | TRBJ2-3 | TRBV7-6 | TGTGCCAGCAGCGTAAGTCCGAGCGGGACACTAGATACGCAGTATTTT | CASSVSPSGTLDTQYF
TRBD2 | NA | TRBJ2-3 | TRBV2 | TGTGCCAGCAGGACCAGGACTAGCGGCACAGATACGCAGTATTTT | CASRTRTSGTDTQYF
TRBD1 | NA | TRBJ1-1 | TRBV5-1 | TGCGCCAGCAGCTTCCGGGACAGACAAACTGAAGCTTTCTTT | CASSFRDRQTEAFF
NA | NA | TRBJ1-4 | TRBV7-3 | TGTGCCAGCAGCTTGACTCAGGGGTTTGCAACTAATGAAAAACTGTTTTTT | CASSLTQGFATNEKLFF
TRBD1 | NA | TRBJ1-1 | TRBV27 | TGTGCCAGCAGTTTACGTCACCCCGGTACTCCGGGACAGGGGACTGAAGCTTTCTTT | CASSLRHPGTPGQGTEAFF
NA | NA | TRBJ2-7 | TRBV4-2 | TGTGCCAGCAGCCCTCAACCCGGGACCTACGAGCAGTACTTC | CASSPQPGTYEQYF
NA | NA | TRBJ1-1 | TRBV19 | TGTGCCAGTAGTATAAGAGGTGCAAACACTGAAGCTTTCTTT | CASSIRGANTEAFF
NA | NA | TRBJ2-7 | TRBV18 | TGTGCCAGCTCACCAGACAACTACGAGCAGTACTTC | CASSPDNYEQYF
TRBD2 | NA | TRBJ2-2 | TRBV5-5 | TGTGCCAGCAGCCTATATGTCCCTAGCGGGTTAACCATCACCGGGGAGCTGTTTTTT | CASSLYVPSGLTITGELFF
NA | NA | TRBJ2-1 | TRBV5-6 | TGTGCCAGCAGCTTAGGACACCCAAATGAGCAGTTCTTC | CASSLGHPNEQFF
NA | NA | TRBJ2-7 | TRBV6-6 | TGTGCCAGCAGTTACACGCTGAGCTCCTACGAGCAGTACTTC | CASSYTLSSYEQYF
NA | once | TRBJ1-4 | TRBV5-6 | TGTGCCAGCAGCTTTCCCGGGGGAAATAATGAAAAACTGTTTTTT | CASSFPGGNNEKLFF
NA | NA | TRBJ2-5 | TRBV28 | TGTGCCAGCAGGATGACTCTTGGGGAGACCCAGTACTTC | CASRMTLGETQYF
NA | NA | TRBJ2-1 | TRBV6-5 | TGTGCCAGCAGTTCCGATAGCTCCTACAATGAGCAGTTCTTC | CASSSDSSYNEQFF
TRBD1 | NA | TRBJ2-7 | TRBV28 | TGTGCCAGCAGTTACACAGGGACAGGCTACGAGCAGTACTTC | CASSYTGTGYEQYF
NA | NA | TRBJ1-5 | TRBV19 | TGTGCCAGTCAGATAGCTTTCCGCAGAAGGCCGAATCAGCCCCAGCATTTT | CASQIAFRRRPNQPQHF
NA | NA | TRBJ2-3 | TRBV4-2 | TGTGCCAGCAGCCAAGAGGTCAGGGGGGCCCCAGATACGCAGTATTTT | CASSQEVRGAPDTQYF
NA | NA | TRBJ1-2 | TRBV9 | TGTGCCAGCAGCGTAGGAGGGAGCGGCTACACCTTC | CASSVGGSGYTF
TRBD1 | NA | TRBJ1-1 | TRBV15 | TGTGCCACCAGCAGAGTGTATTTGGACAGGGTAAGATTT | CATSRVYLDRVRF
NA | NA | TRBJ2-7 | TRBV7-9 | TGTGCCAGCAGCCCGGGAGAGGCAGGGAGCTACGAGCAGTACTTC | CASSPGEAGSYEQYF
TRBD1 | NA | TRBJ2-5 | TRBV9 | TGTGCCAGCAGCGTAGATACAGGGGGTGGGACCCAGTACTTC | CASSVDTGGGTQYF
TRBD2 | once | TRBJ2-1 | TRBV10-3 | TGTGCCATGGGAACCCCCGGACTAGCGTGTTCATGCTCCTACAATGAGCAGTTCTTC | CAMGTPGLACSCSYNEQFF
TRBD2 | NA | TRBJ2-3 | TRBV11-2 | TGTGCCAGCAGCTCCGCGGTGATGGTAGCGGGAGCCCGAGATACGCAGTATTTT | CASSSAVMVAGARDTQYF
TRBD2 | NA | TRBJ2-7 | TRBV27 | TGTGCCAGCAGTACGAGAACTAGCGGGAGCTACGAGCAGTACTTC | CASSTRTSGSYEQYF
NA | NA | TRBJ2-7 | TRBV27 | TGTGCCAGCAGTTTCATCCAGTCCCCCTACGAGCAGTACTTC | CASSFIQSPYEQYF
NA | NA | TRBJ2-5 | TRBV13 | TGTGCCAGCAGCAATACCCGAGGCGGTTTGGAGACCCAGTACTTC | CASSNTRGGLETQYF
NA | once | TRBJ2-1 | TRBV5-4 | TGTGCCAGCAGCTCGGGTCTCATCCTCAATGAGCAGTTCTTC | CASSSGLILNEQFF
NA | NA | TRBJ2-7 | TRBV5-1 | TGCGCCAGCAGCGGTACAGGGACCCACTACGAGCAGTACTTC | CASSGTGTHYEQYF
TRBD1 | NA | TRBJ1-4 | TRBV18 | TGTGCCAGCTCACCCCCCGGGACAGGAGGGGAAAAACTGTTTTTT | CASSPPGTGGEKLFF
TRBD1 | NA | TRBJ1-5 | TRBV10-3 | TGTGCCATCAGTGGGGCAGGGGGTTCACAGCCCCAGCATTTT | CAISGAGGSQPQHF
TRBD1 | NA | TRBJ2-7 | TRBV7-6 | TGTGCCAGCAGCTTAGAGAGGGGACAGGCGACCTACGAGCAGTACTTC | CASSLERGQATYEQYF
TRBD2 | few | TRBJ2-2 | TRBV28 | TGTGCCAGCAGTTTTCGCGGTAGAGGGAGGGAAACCGGGGAGCTGTTTTTT | CASSFRGRGRETGELFF
NA | NA | TRBJ1-5 | TRBV28 | TGTGCCAGCAGTTTCGCGAGATATAGCAATCAGCCCCAGCATTTT | CASSFARYSNQPQHF